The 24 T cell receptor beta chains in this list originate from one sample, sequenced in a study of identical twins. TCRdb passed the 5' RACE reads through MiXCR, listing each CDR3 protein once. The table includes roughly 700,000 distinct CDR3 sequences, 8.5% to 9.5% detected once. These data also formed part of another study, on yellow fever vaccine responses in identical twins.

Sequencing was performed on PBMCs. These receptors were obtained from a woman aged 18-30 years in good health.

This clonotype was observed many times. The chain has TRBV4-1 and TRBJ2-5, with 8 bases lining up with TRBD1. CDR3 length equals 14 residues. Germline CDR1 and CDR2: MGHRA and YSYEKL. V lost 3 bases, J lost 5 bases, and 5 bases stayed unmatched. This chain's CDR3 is CASSHAGGRETQYF. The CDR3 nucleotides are TGCGCCAGCAGCCACGCAGGGGGCCGGGAGACCCAGTACTTC.

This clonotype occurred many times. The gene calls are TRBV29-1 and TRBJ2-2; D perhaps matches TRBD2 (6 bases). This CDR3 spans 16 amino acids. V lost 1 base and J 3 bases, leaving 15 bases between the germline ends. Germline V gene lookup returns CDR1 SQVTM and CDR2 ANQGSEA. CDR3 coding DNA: TGCAGCGTTGAAGGGACGGGGGAGAACGACACCGGGGAGCTGTTTTTT. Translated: CSVEGTGENDTGELFF.

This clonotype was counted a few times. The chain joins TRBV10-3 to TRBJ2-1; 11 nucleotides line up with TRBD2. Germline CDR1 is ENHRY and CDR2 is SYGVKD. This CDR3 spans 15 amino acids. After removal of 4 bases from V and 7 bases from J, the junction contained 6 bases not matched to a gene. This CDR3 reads CAISGRLAGYNEQFF. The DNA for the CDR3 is TGTGCCATCAGTGGACGACTAGCGGGATATAATGAGCAGTTCTTC.

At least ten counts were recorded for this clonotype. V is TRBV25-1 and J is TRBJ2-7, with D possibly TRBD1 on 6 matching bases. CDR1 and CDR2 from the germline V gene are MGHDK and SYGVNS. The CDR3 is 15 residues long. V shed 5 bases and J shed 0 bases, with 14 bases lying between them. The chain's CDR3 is CASSRQVLSSYEQYF. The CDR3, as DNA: TGTGCCAGCAGTCGACAGGTTCTGAGCTCCTACGAGCAGTACTTC.

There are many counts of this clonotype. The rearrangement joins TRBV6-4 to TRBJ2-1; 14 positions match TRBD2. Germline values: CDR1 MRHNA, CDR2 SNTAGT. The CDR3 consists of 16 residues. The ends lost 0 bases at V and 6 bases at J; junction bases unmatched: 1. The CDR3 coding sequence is TGTGCCAGCAGTGACTCCGGGACTAGCGGGAGCAATGAGCAGTTCTTC. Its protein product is CASSDSGTSGSNEQFF.

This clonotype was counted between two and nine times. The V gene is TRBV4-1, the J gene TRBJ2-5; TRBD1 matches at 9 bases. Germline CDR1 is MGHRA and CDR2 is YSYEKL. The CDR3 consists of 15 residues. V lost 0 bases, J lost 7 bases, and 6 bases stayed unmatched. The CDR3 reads CASSQDLGQGRTQYF. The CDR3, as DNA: TGCGCCAGCAGCCAAGATCTGGGACAGGGTAGGACCCAGTACTTC.

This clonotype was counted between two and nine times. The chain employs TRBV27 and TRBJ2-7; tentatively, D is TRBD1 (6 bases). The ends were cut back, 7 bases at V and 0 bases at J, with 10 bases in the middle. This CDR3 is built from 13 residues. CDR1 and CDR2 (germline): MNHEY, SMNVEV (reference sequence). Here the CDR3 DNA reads TGTGCCAGCATGAGGACAGCCTCCTACGAGCAGTACTTC. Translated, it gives CASMRTASYEQYF.

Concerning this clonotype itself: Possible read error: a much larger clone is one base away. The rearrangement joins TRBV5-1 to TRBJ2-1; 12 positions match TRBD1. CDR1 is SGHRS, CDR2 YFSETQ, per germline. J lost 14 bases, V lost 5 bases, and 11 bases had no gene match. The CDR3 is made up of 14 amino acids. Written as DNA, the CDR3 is TGCGCCAGCAGTCCCGGGACAGGGGGCGGCGAGAAGTTCTTC. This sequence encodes CASSPGTGGGEKFF.

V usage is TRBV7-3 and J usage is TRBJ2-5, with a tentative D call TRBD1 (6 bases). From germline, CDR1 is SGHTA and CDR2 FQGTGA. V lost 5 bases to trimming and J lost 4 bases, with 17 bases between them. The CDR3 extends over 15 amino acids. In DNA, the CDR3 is TGTGCCAGCAGCCCTGATGGGGGCTCTGGAGAGACCCAGTACTTC. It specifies CASSPDGGSGETQYF.

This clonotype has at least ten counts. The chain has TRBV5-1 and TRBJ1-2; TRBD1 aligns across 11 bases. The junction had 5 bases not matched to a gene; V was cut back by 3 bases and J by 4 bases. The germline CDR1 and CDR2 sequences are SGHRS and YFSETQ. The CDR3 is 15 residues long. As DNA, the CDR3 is TGCGCCAGCAGCTCCGGACAGGGGGCTGGCTATGGCTACACCTTC. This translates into CASSSGQGAGYGYTF.

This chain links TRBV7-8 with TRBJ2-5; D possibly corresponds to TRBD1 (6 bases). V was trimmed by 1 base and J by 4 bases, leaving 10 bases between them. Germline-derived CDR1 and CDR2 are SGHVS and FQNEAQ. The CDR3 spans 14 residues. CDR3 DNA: TGTGCCAGCAGCTTAGTCAGGGGTGGAGAGACCCAGTACTTC. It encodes CASSLVRGGETQYF.

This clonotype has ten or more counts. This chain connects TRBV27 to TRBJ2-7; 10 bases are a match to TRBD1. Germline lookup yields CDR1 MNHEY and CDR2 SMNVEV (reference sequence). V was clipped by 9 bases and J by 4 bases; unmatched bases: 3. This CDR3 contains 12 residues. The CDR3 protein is CARPGQGYEQYF. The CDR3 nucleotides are TGTGCCAGGCCGGGACAGGGGTACGAGCAGTACTTC.

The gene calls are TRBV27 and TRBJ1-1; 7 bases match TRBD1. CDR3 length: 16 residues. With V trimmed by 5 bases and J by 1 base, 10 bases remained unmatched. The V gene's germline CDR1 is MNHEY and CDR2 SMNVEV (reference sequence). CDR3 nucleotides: TGTGCCAGCAGTCTCCTTCGACAGGGCCCGAACACTGAAGCTTTCTTT. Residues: CASSLLRQGPNTEAFF.

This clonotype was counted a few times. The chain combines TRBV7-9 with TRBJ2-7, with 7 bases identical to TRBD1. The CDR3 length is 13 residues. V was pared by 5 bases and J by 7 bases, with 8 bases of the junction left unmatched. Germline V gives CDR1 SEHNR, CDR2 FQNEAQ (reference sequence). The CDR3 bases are TGTGCCAGCAGCCTCCGACAGGGTCTGGAGCAGTACTTC. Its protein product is CASSLRQGLEQYF.

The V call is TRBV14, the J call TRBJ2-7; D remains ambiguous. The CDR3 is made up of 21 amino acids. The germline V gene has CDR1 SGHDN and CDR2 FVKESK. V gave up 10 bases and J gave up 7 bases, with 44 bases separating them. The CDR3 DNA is TGTGCCACCTTCTGGCAGAACCCCCGCAACCACTTCCGCTGTCAAGTCCAGGAGCAGTACTTC. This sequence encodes CATFWQNPRNHFRCQVQEQYF. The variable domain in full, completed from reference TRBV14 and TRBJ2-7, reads EAGVTQFPSHSVIEKGQTVTLRCDPISGHDNLYWYRRVMGKEIKFLLHFVKESKQDESGMPNNRFLAERTGGTYSTLKVQPAELEDSGVYFCATFWQNPRNHFRCQVQEQYFGPGTRLTVT.

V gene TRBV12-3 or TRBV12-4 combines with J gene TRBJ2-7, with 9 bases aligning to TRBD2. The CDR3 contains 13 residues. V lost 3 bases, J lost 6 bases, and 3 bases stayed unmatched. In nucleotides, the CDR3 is TGTGCCAGCAGTTTTATACTAGCGGGCGAGCAGTACTTC. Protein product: CASSFILAGEQYF.

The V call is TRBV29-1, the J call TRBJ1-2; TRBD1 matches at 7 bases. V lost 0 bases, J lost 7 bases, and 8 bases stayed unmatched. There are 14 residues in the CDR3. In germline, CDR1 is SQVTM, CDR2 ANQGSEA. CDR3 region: CSVEENEGASGYTF. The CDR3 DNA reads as TGCAGCGTTGAAGAGAACGAGGGGGCCTCTGGCTACACCTTC. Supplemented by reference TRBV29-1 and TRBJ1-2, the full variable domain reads SAVISQKPSRDICQRGTSLTIQCQVDSQVTMMFWYRQQPGQSLTLIATANQGSEATYESGFVIDKFPISRPNLTFSTLTVSNMSPEDSSIYLCSVEENEGASGYTFGSGTRLTVV.

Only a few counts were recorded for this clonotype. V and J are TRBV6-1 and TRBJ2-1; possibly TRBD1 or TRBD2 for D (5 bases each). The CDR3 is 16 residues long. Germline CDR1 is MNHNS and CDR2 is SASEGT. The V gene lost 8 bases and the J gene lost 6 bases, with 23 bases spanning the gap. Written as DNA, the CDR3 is TGTGCCAGCGGCGAGGGATGGGGCGCAATCGGCAATGAGCAGTTCTTC. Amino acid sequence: CASGEGWGAIGNEQFF.

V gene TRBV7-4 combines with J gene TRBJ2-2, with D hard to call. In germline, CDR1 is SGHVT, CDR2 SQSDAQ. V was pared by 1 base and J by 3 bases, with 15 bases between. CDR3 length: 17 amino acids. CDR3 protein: CASSLGWHRTDTGELFF. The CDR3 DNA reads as TGTGCCAGCAGCTTAGGGTGGCATCGCACCGACACCGGGGAGCTGTTTTTT.

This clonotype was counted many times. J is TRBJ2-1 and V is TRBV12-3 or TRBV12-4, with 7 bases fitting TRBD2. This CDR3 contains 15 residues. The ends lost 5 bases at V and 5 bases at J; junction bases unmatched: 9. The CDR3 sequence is CASSPSQRGNNEQFF. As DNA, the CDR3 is TGTGCCAGCAGTCCCTCCCAGCGGGGCAACAATGAGCAGTTCTTC.

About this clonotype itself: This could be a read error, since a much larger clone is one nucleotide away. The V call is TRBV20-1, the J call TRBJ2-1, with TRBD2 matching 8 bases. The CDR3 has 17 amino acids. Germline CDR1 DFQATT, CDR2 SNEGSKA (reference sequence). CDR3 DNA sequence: TGCAGTGCTTTAACCGCGCTAGCGGGCCGGATATACAATGAGCATTTCTTC. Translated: CSALTALAGRIYNEHFF.

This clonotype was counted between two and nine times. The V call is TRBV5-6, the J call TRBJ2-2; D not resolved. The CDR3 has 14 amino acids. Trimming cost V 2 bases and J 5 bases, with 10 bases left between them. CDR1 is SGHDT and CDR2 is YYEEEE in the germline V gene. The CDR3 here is CASSLRLRTGELFF. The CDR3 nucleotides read TGTGCCAGCAGCTTAAGACTGAGGACCGGGGAGCTGTTTTTT.

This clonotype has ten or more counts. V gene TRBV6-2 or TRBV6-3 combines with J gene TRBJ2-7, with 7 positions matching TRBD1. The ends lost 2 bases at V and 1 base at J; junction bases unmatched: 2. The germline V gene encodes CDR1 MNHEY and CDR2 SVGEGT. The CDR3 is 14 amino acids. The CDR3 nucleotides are TGTGCCAGCAGTTACGGCAGGGGGTCCTACGAGCAGTACTTC. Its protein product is CASSYGRGSYEQYF.

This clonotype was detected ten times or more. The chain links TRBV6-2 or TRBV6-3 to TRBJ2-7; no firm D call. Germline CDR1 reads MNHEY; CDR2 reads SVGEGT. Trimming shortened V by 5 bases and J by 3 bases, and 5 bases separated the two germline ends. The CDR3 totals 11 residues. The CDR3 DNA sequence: TGTGCCAGCAGTCCCCTCTACGAGCAGTACTTC. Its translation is CASSPLYEQYF.